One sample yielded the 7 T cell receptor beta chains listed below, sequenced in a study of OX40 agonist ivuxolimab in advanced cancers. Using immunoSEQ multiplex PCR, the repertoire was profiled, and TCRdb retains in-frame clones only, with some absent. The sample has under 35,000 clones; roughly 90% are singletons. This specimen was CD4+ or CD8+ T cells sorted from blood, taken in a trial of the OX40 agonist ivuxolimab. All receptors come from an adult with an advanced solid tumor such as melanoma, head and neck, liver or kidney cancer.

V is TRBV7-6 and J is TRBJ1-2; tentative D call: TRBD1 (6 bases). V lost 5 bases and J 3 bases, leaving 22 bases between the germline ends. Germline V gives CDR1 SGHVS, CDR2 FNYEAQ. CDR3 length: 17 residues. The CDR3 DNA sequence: TGTGCCAGCAGCCTAACCCCTTACACAGGGAGCGACTATGGCTACACCTTC. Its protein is CASSLTPYTGSDYGYTF.

The CDR3 nucleotides are TGTGCCAGCAGCGTAGGTGGAGCCACTAATGAAAAACTGTTTTTT. It translates to CASSVGGATNEKLFF. The V gene is TRBV9, the J gene TRBJ1-4; D is unclear. Germline CDR1 and CDR2: SGDLS and YYNGEE. CDR3 length: 15 residues. V was pared by 0 bases and J by 2 bases, with 8 bases between.

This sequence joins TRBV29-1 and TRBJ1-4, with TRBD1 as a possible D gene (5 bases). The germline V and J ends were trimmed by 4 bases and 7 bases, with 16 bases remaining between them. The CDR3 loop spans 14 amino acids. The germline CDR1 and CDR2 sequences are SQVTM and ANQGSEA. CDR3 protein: CSVVPRDGGEKLFF. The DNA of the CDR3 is TGCAGCGTTGTCCCCCGCGATGGGGGTGAAAAACTGTTTTTT.

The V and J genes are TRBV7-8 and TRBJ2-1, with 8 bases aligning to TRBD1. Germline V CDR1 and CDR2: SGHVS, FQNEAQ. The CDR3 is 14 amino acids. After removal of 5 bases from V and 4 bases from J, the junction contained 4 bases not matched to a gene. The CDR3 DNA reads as TGTGCCAGCAGCCGCCGGGACAGGTACAATGAGCAGTTCTTC. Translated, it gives CASSRRDRYNEQFF.

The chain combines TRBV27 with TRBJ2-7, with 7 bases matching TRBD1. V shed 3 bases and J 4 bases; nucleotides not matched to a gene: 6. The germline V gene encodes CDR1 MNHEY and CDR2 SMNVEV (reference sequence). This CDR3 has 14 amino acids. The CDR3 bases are TGTGCCAGCAGTTTCCGGGACAGAGATTACGAGCAGTACTTC. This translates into CASSFRDRDYEQYF.

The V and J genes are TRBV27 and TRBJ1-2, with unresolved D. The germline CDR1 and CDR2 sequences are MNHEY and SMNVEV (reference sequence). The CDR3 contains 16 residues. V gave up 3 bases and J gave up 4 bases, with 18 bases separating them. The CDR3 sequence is CASSFSLRTSGYGYTF. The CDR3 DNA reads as TGTGCCAGCAGTTTTTCCCTCCGGACTTCGGGCTATGGCTACACCTTC.

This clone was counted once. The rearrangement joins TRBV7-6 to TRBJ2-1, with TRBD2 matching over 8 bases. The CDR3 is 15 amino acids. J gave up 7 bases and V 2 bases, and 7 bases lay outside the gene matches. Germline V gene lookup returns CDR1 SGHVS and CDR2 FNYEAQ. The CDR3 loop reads CASSLSGGPGNEQFF. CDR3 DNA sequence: TGTGCCAGCAGCTTATCGGGAGGGCCGGGGAATGAGCAGTTCTTC.